The source of this TCR beta chain is a study of vaccination effects on CD4 cells after COVID-19 (dated by TCRdb to between 2020 and 2023). Notes on the research overall: Each participant received two doses of an mRNA SARS-CoV-2 vaccine, either BNT162b2 or mRNA-1273. A total of ten to eleven COVID-19 convalescent patients and a handful of SARS-CoV-2-naive healthy vaccine recipients were included in the full study. In two convalescent patients, pre-vaccine samples were collected 16 days and one week ahead of the first dose, 142 and 148 days after COVID-19 diagnosis. SARS-CoV-2 spike-specific CD4+ TCR repertoires from before and after mRNA vaccination were compared in COVID-19 convalescent patients and in infection-naive vaccine recipients. The Oncomine TCR Beta short-read assay on an Illumina iSeq 100 was used to sequence cultures from other donors in the study.

In the ViraFEST assay, PBMC were stimulated with viral peptide pools, and TCR sequencing was then used to find antigen-specific CD4+ T cell clonotypes based on their expansion. After roughly 11 days of culture, CD4+ T cells were isolated with the EasySep CD4+ T cell isolation kit. Convalescent patients had PCR-confirmed SARS-CoV-2 infection between March and December 2020, before Alpha, Beta and Delta variants emerged in the United States. Each well held two million PBMC cultured in IMDM containing around 5% human AB serum, 8 to 10 IU/ml IL-2 and gentamicin, along with roughly 10 ug/ml peptides. An HIV-1 Nef peptide pool was used as the negative control culture condition. Half of the culture medium was replaced with fresh IL-2-containing medium on days 3 and 7. Unless noted otherwise, every peptide stimulation condition was cultured in triplicate wells. PBMC were separated from whole blood using Ficoll-Paque Plus gradient centrifugation and were then either cryopreserved at -140C or used fresh. The QIAamp micro DNA kit was used to extract genomic DNA from the cultured CD4+ T cells.

From cysteine to phenylalanine, the CDR3 is 12 amino acids long. Only CDR3 DNA remains: 36 bases, in frame from the first base. From the germline V gene, CDR1 is SGHNT and CDR2 is YENEEA. Trimming takes 5 bases off V and 8 bases off J; junction bases not matched to a gene: 4. Library preparation was by the immunoSEQ multiplex PCR assay. DNA from the cultured and isolated CD4+ T cells underwent TCR beta CDR3 sequencing. Regarding the original processing steps: Non-productive TCR sequences were removed, reads were trimmed to the CDR3 region, and CDR3s of at least 7 amino acids were retained. Antigen-specific clonotypes were identified using the MANAFEST web app by comparison of expansion in peptide wells against reference cultures. Positive clones required FDR<0.05 expansion versus reference and all other wells, odds ratio above 5, and frequency above 0.1% in two replicate wells. A clonotype was called cross-reactive if it was significantly expanded both in SARS-CoV-2 spike wells and in at least one common cold coronavirus spike condition. Levenshtein distance calculated with the stringdist R package was used to assess CDR3 similarity, and unrooted trees were constructed with ape in R 3.6.1. Entries here come from immuneACCESS through TCRdb and include only in-frame sequences with V and J called. Some clones fail to appear in such tables; in the studies checked, an unresolved V gene covers under half of the shortfall, and the cause of the remainder is unknown. V and J calls and clone size follow that table, whereas D and trimming were derived from the DNA. This sample comprises 55,000 to 90,000 clones, 73% of them detected only once. 5% of the sample is in the top ten clones.

On this clone: This clone's antigen is unknown. Base qualities are not recorded, but no much larger clone differs from it by a single base.

The paper's findings and limits, for the study overall: Clones induced by infection and clones induced by vaccination both contracted markedly at late timepoints after vaccination, which fits with T cell responses waning over time. For convalescent patients, new clones induced by the vaccine made up most of the post-vaccine spike-reactive repertoire, and these new clones were largely distinct from the clones induced by infection. Only a small number of convalescent patients were included, and no early post-infection timepoints were available, which limited the study.

The origin of this receptor is a human donor who had a prior SARS-CoV-2 infection. The material sequenced was CD4+ T cells from PBMCs cultured with HIV peptides, taken before COVID-19 vaccination. The intended sense of this specimen's cell subset or site label: HIV-1 Nef peptide pool negative control/reference culture. This receptor chain uses TRBV11-3 and TRBJ1-2, with 8 central nucleotides matching TRBD1. The DNA reads TGTGCCAGCAGCGCGGACAGGGCCGGCTACACCTTC. It translates to CASSADRAGYTF. Extended through the reference TRBV11-3 and TRBJ1-2 proteins, this CDR3 yields the full variable domain: EAGVVQSPRYKIIEKKQPVAFWCNPISGHNTLYWYLQNLGQGPELLIRYENEEAVDDSQLPKDRFSAERLKGVDSTLKIQPAELGDSAVYLCASSADRAGYTFGSGTRLTVV.